Following are 7 T cell receptor beta chains from one sample sequenced in a study of blood T cell repertoires in COVID-19. Some clones are missing from TCRdb's copy, which holds only in-frame ones; the method was immunoSEQ multiplex PCR. This table holds a few hundred thousand clones, nearly 90% found once. Sequencing was carried out using peripheral blood. These receptors were obtained from a man between 18 and 29 years old with active or convalescent COVID-19.

This chain links TRBV6-2 or TRBV6-3 with TRBJ1-1; D gene uncertain. Looked up from germline, CDR1 is MNHEY and CDR2 is SVGEGT. The CDR3 covers 14 residues. V lost 2 bases to trimming and J lost 0 bases, with 7 bases between them. In DNA, the CDR3 is TGTGCCAGCAGTTACCCTACAGTGAACACTGAAGCTTTCTTT. Protein: CASSYPTVNTEAFF.

V gene TRBV3-1 (or the pseudogene TRBV3-2) combines with J gene TRBJ2-1, with D possibly matching TRBD2 (6 bases). V shed 7 bases and J shed 0 bases, with 13 bases lying between them. The germline V gene encodes CDR1 LGHDT and CDR2 YNNKEL (reference sequence). This CDR3 region has 15 residues. CDR3 amino acids: CASNNRGTSYNEQFF. The DNA for the CDR3 is TGTGCCAGCAACAACCGGGGGACCTCCTACAATGAGCAGTTCTTC.

The chain carries TRBV19 and TRBJ2-3, with 10 nucleotides matching TRBD2. V shed 10 bases and J 0 bases; nucleotides not matched to a gene: 10. The CDR3 has 16 amino acids. CDR1 is LNHDA, CDR2 SQIVND, per germline (reference sequence). DNA of the CDR3: TGTGCCACAATGGATAGCGGGGGGCATAGCACAGATACGCAGTATTTT. This encodes CATMDSGGHSTDTQYF.

The CDR3 is CASSYSGAANEKLFF. CDR3 bases: TGTGCCAGCAGTTACTCGGGGGCAGCTAATGAAAAACTGTTTTTT. This chain links TRBV6-5 with TRBJ1-4; maybe TRBD1 (6 bases). The V gene's germline CDR1 is MNHEY and CDR2 SVGAGI. Trimming stripped 0 bases from V and 3 bases from J, with 8 bases between. The CDR3 extends over 15 amino acids.

The rearrangement links TRBV7-8 to TRBJ1-6; 7 bases match TRBD1. V dropped 5 bases and J dropped 10; count of bases not matched to a gene: 20. The germline CDR1 and CDR2 sequences are SGHVS and FQNEAQ. This CDR3 region has 18 residues. The CDR3 sequence: CASSTPGGQVFFRSPLHF. CDR3 DNA sequence: TGTGCCAGCAGCACTCCCGGTGGACAGGTCTTTTTTAGGTCACCCCTCCACTTT.

This clone was counted only a few times. The genes are TRBV4-3 and TRBJ2-3, with 12 bases that match TRBD1. Germline V gene lookup returns CDR1 LGHNA and CDR2 YSLEER. Germline trimming cut 1 base from V and 3 bases from J; bases unmatched to any gene: 2. The CDR3 loop spans 16 amino acids. CDR3 amino acids: CASSQGGQGATDTQYF. In nucleotides, the CDR3 is TGCGCCAGCAGCCAAGGGGGACAGGGGGCAACAGATACGCAGTATTTT.

This sequence joins TRBV6-6 and TRBJ2-7, with D tentatively TRBD1 (6 bases). V lost 4 bases and J 6 bases, leaving 19 bases between the germline ends. CDR1 is MNHNY, CDR2 SVGAGI, per germline (reference sequence). The CDR3 consists of 15 residues. DNA for the CDR3: TGTGCCAGCAGTTCCAGGGGCCAGGGGACGGGCGAGCAGTACTTC. The encoded protein is CASSSRGQGTGEQYF.